This TCR beta chain derives from a study of cytomegalovirus exposure and HLA in healthy donors. The donors comprised healthy bone marrow donors. General observations from the study: V- and J-gene trimming in TCR beta was tied to a missense DCLRE1C variant by an analysis performed later. The likely origin of a cluster of highly shared sequence variants was a sequencing artifact. In a later analysis, common viral pathogens appeared linked to several of the most significant clusters.

The PCR contained 60 Vbeta and 13 Jbeta primers. Clones were sequenced by immunoSEQ multiplex PCR, and TCRdb holds only the in-frame ones, with some missing. Of about 76,000 clones in the sample, roughly 85% were seen once. This clone has more than one count but fewer than ten. What it recognizes is unknown. Sequenced material: PBMCs. The receptor was isolated from a young man in good health and CMV-seronegative.

In DNA form, the CDR3 reads TGTGCCAGTAGCTTAGCTGCGACAGGGCGAAATCAGCCCCAGCATTTT. Its translation: CASSLAATGRNQPQHF. This chain connects TRBV19 to TRBJ1-5, with 7 bases identical to TRBD1. In germline, CDR1 is LNHDA, CDR2 SQIVND (reference sequence). The CDR3 consists of 16 residues. The junction had 12 bases not matched to a gene; V was cut back by 6 bases and J by 4 bases.